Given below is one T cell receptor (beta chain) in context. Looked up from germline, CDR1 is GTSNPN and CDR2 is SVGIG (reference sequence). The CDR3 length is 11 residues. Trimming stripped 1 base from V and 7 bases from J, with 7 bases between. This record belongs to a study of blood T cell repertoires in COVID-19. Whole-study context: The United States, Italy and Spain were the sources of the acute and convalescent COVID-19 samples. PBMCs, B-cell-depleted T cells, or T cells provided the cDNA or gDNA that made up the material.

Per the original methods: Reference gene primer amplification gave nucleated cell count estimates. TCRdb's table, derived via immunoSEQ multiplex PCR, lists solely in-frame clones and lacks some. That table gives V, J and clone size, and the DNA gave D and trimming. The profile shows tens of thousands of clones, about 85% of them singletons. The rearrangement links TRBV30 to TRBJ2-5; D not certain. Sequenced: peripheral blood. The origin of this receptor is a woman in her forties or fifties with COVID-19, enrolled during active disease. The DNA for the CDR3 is TGTGCCTGGAGTGATATCGGGACCCAGTACTTC. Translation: CAWSDIGTQYF.